The present entry profiles one TCR beta chain with its context. Its antigen is not known. Sample time point: blood 4 weeks post-SBRT, at nephrectomy. Treatment reported: 15 Gy SBRT to primary tumor, nephrectomy 4 weeks later. Nephrectomy followed 15 Gy stereotactic body radiation by 4 weeks. The patient's renal cell carcinoma had clear cell pathology. Sequencing used immunoSEQ multiplex PCR; TCRdb keeps in-frame clones, though not all of them. The data contain some 97,000 clones, 65% to 90% of them singletons. These data originate in a study of radiation and T cells in renal cell carcinoma. Study-level findings and limits: Top tumor clonotypes rose in blood 2 weeks post-radiation, then contracted.

The sequence derives from a man aged 55-75 years with renal cell carcinoma. The source was blood, collected from a patient whose treatment included radiotherapy and nephrectomy.

The CDR3 nucleotides are TGTGCCAGCCTCGGGTCACCGGGACAGGATAACTATGGCTACACCTTC. Protein: CASLGSPGQDNYGYTF. The V gene is TRBV7-9, the J gene TRBJ1-2; 8 bases agree with TRBD1. The germline gives CDR1 SEHNR, CDR2 FQNEAQ (reference sequence). The trim removed 8 bases at V and 1 base at J, leaving 12 bases unmatched. The CDR3 is 16 amino acids.